This T cell receptor beta chain comes out of a study of T cell changes during pregnancy in multiple sclerosis. Using immunoSEQ multiplex PCR, the repertoire was profiled, and TCRdb retains in-frame clones only, with some absent. The data contain around 17,000 clones, 95% to 96% of them seen just once; the ten biggest clones take up roughly 1%. The CDR3 runs 16 residues. Germline loops: CDR1 MDHEN, CDR2 SYDVKM. J lost 9 bases, V lost 3 bases, and 10 bases had no gene match. The chain links TRBV28 to TRBJ2-1; the match to TRBD2 covers 11 bases. The material was peripheral blood, obtained in the third trimester of pregnancy. This TCR was sampled from a female donor with multiple sclerosis, enrolled in a pregnancy study. The CDR3 bases are TGTGCCAGCAGTTTCTTTACTAGCGGGAGTCCTGTTGAGCAGTTCTTC. This codes for CASSFFTSGSPVEQFF.